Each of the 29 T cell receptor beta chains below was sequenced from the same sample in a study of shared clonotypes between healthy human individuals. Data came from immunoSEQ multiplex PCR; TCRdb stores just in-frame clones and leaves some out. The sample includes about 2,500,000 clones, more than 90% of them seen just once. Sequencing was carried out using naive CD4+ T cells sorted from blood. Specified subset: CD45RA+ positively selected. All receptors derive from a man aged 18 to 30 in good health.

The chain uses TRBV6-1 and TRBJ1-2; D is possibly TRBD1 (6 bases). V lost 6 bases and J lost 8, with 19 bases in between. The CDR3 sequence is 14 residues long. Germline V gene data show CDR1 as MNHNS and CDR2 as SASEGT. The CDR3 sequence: CASSINRETWGYTF. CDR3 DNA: TGTGCCAGCAGCATAAACAGGGAAACTTGGGGCTACACCTTC.

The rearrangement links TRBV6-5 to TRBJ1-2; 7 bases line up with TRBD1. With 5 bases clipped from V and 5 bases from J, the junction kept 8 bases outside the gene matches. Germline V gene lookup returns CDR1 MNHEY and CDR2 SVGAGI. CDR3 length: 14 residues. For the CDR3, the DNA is TGTGCCAGCAGTGCGGGGGGACAGAAGTATGGCTACACCTTC. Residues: CASSAGGQKYGYTF.

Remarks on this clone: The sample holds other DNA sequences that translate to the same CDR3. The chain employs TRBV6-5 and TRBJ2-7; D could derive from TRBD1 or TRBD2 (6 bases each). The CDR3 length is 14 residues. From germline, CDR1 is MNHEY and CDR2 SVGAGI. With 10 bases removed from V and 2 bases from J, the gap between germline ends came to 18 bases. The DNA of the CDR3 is TGTGCCACCTCCCGGGGGCGGCCAACCTACGAGCAGTACTTC. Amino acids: CATSRGRPTYEQYF.

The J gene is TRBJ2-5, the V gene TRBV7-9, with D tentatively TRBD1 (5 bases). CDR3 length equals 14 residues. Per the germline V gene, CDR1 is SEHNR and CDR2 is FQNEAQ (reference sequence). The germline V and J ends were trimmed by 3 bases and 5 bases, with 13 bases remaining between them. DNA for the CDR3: TGTGCCAGCAGCTTGGGGCAAGGGGTGGAGACCCAGTACTTC. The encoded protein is CASSLGQGVETQYF. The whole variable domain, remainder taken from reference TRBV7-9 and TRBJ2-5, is DTGVSQNPRHKITKRGQNVTFRCDPISEHNRLYWYRQTLGQGPEFLTYFQNEAQLEKSRLLSDRFSAERPKGSFSTLEIQRTEQGDSAMYLCASSLGQGVETQYFGPGTRLLVL.

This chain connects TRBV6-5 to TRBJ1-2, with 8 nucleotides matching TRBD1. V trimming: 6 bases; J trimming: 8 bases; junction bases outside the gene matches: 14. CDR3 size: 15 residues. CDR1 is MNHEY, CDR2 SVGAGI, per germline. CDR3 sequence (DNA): TGTGCCAGCAGAGCGACAGGGGTACCAGGCTGGGGCTACACCTTC. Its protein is CASRATGVPGWGYTF.

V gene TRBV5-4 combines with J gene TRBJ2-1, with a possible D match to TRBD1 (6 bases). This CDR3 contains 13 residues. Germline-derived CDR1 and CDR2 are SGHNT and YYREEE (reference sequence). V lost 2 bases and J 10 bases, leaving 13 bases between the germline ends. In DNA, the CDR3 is TGTGCCAGCAGCTTTTCACAGGGTAGAGAGCAGTTCTTC. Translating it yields CASSFSQGREQFF.

Here the CDR3 DNA reads TGTGCCAGTAGTATCTTTGGGACAGACGTCACCTTC. It is translated as CASSIFGTDVTF. The chain couples TRBV19 to TRBJ1-2; 7 nucleotides align to TRBD1. Germline CDR1 is LNHDA and CDR2 is SQIVND (reference sequence). There are 12 residues in the CDR3. The V and J ends lost 3 bases and 13 bases, in that order; junction bases with no gene match: 8.

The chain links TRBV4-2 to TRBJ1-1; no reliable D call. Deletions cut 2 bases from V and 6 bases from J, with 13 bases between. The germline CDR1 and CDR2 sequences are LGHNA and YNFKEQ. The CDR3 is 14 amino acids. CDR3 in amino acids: CASSQQRGLAEAFF. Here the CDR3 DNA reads TGTGCCAGCAGCCAACAACGAGGATTGGCTGAAGCTTTCTTT.

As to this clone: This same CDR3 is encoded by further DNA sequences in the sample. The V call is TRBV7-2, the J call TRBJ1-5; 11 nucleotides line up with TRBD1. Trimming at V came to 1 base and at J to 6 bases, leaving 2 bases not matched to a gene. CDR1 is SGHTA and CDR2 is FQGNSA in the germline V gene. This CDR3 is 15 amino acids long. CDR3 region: CASSLGTGGSQPQHF. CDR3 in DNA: TGTGCCAGCAGCTTAGGGACAGGGGGCAGTCAGCCCCAGCATTTT.

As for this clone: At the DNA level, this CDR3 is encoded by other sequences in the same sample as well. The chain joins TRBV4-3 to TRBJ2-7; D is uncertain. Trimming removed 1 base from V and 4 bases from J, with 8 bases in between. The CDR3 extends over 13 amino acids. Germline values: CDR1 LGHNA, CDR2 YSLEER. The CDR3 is CASSQVLGYEQYF. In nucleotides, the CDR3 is TGCGCCAGCAGCCAAGTCTTGGGGTACGAGCAGTACTTC.

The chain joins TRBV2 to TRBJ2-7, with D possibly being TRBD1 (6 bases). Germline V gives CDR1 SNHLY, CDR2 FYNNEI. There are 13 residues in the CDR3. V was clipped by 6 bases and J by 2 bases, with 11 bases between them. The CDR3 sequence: CASRDRRTYEQYF. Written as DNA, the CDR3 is TGTGCCAGCAGGGACAGAAGAACCTACGAGCAGTACTTC.

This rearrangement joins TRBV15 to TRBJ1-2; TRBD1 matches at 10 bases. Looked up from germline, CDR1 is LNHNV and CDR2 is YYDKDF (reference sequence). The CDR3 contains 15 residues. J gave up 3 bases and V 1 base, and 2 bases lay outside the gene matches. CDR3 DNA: TGTGCCACCAGCAGAGGGACAGGGGGATACTATGGCTACACCTTC. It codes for CATSRGTGGYYGYTF.

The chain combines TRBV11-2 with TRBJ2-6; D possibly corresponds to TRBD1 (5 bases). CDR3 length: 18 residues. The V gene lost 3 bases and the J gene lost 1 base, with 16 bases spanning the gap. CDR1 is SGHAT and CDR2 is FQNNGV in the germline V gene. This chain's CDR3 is CASSFYRREGSGANVLTF. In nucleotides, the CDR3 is TGTGCCAGCAGCTTTTATCGCAGGGAAGGGTCTGGGGCCAACGTCCTGACTTTC.

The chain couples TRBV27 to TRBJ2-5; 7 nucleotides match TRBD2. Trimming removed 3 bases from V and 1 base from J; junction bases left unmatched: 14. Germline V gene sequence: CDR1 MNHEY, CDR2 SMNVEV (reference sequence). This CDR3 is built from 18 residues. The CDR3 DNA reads TGTGCCAGCAGTTTCGCGGGAGTCATGGGAATACGCCAAGAGACCCAGTACTTC. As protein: CASSFAGVMGIRQETQYF.

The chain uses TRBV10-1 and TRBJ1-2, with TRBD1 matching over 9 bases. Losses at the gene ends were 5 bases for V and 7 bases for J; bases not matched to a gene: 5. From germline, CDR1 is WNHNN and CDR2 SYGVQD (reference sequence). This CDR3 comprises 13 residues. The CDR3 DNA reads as TGCGCCAGCAGTAGGGGACAGGGTTCTGGCTACACCTTC. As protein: CASSRGQGSGYTF.

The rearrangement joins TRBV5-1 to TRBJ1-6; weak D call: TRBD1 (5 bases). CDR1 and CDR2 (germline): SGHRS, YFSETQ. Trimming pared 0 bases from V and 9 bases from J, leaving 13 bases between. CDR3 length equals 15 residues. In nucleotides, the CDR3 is TGCGCCAGCAGCTTGGTGGGGGATTTGGGTTCACCCCTCCACTTT. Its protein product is CASSLVGDLGSPLHF.

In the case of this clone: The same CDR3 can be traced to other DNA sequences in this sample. CDR3 coding DNA: TGTGCCATCAGTGAGGGAAATGAGCAGTTCTTC. This encodes CAISEGNEQFF. The genes are TRBV10-3 and TRBJ2-1; no definite D call. Per the germline V gene, CDR1 is ENHRY and CDR2 is SYGVKD. CDR3 size: 11 residues. V lost 2 bases to trimming and J lost 7 bases, with 3 bases between them.

The CDR3: CASSLDGVGSYEQYF. CDR3 DNA: TGTGCCAGCAGCTTAGATGGAGTAGGAAGCTACGAGCAGTACTTC. The chain is built from TRBV11-2 and TRBJ2-7; D is undetermined. The CDR3 length is 15 residues. Trimming shortened V by 0 bases and J by 3 bases, and 12 bases separated the two germline ends. Germline loops: CDR1 SGHAT, CDR2 FQNNGV.

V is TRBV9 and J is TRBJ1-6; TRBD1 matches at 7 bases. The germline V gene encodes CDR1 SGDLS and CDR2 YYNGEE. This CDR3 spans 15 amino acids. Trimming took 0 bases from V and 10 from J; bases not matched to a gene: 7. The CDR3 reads CASSVGTGAQSPLHF. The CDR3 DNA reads TGTGCCAGCAGCGTAGGAACAGGGGCGCAGTCACCCCTCCACTTT.

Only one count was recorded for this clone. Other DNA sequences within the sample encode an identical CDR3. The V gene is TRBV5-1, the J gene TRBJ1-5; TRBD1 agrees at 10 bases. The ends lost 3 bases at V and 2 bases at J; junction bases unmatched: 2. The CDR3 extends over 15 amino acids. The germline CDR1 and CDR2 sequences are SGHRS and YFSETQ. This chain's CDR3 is CASSWGTGGNQPQHF. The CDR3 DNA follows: TGCGCCAGCAGCTGGGGGACAGGGGGCAATCAGCCCCAGCATTTT. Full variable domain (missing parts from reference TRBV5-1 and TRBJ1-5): KAGVTQTPRYLIKTRGQQVTLSCSPISGHRSVSWYQQTPGQGLQFLFEYFSETQRNKGNFPGRFSGRQFSNSRSEMNVSTLELGDSALYLCASSWGTGGNQPQHFGDGTRLSIL.

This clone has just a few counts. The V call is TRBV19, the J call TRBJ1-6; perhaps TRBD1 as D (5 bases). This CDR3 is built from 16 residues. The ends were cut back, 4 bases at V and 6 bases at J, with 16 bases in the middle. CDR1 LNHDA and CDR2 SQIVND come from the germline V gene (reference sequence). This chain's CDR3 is CASSTNQRGPNSPLHF. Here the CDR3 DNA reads TGTGCCAGTAGTACTAACCAGCGGGGCCCTAATTCACCCCTCCACTTT.

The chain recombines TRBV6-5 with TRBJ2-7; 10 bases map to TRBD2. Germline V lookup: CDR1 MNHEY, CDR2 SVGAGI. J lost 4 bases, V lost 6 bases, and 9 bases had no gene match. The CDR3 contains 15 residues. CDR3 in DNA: TGTGCCAGCAGGCCGGGACTAGCGAGTCTATACGAGCAGTACTTC. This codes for CASRPGLASLYEQYF.

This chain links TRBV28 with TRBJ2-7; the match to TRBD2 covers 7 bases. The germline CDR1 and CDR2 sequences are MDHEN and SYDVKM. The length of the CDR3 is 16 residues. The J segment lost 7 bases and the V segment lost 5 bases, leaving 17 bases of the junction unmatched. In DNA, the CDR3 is TGTGCCAGCAGTAGCGGGGAATTAGGGAGGACGGGGGAGCAGTACTTC. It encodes CASSSGELGRTGEQYF.

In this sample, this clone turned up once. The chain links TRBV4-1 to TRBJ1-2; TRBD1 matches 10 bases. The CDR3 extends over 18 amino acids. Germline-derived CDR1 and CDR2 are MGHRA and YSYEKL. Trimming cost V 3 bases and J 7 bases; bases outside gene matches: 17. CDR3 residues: CASSQRGGTGAIGVGYTF. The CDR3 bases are TGCGCCAGCAGCCAGAGAGGGGGGACAGGGGCGATCGGGGTTGGCTACACCTTC.

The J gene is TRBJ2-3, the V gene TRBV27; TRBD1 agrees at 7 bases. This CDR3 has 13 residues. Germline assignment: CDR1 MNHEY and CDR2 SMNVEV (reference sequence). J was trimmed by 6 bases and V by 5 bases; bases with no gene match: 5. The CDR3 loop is CASSRQGVDTQYF. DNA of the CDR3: TGTGCCAGCAGTCGGCAGGGGGTCGATACGCAGTATTTT.

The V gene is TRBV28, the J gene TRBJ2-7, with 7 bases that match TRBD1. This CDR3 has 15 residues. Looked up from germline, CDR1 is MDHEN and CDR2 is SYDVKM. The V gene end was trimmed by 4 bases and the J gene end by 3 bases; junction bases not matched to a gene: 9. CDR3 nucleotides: TGTGCCAGCAGTTCCACCTCGACAGGGTTCTACGAGCAGTACTTC. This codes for CASSSTSTGFYEQYF.

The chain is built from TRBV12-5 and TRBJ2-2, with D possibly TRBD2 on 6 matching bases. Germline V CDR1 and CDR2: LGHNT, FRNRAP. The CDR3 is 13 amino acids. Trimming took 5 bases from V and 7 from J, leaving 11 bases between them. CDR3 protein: CASGGREIGELFF. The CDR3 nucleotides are TGTGCTAGTGGTGGACGGGAGATCGGGGAGCTGTTTTTT.

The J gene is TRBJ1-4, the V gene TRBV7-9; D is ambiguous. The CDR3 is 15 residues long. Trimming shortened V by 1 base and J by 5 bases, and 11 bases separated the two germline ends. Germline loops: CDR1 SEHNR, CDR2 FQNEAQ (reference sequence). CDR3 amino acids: CASSLVNAGNEKLFF. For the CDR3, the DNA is TGTGCCAGCAGCTTAGTAAATGCGGGGAATGAAAAACTGTTTTTT.

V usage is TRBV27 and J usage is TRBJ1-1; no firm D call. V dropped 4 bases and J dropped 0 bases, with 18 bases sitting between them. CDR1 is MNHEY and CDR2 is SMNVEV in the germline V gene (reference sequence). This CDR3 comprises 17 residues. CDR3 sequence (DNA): TGTGCCAGCAGTTCCCGACTATCCTGGATCATGAACACTGAAGCTTTCTTT. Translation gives CASSSRLSWIMNTEAFF.